The clone carrying this TCR beta chain was detected only once. This specimen comes from a study of blood T cell repertoires in COVID-19. Study-level information: Donors in the United States, Italy and Spain gave samples during acute or convalescent COVID-19.

The CDR3 loop spans 18 amino acids. V lost 5 bases, J lost 3 bases, and 18 bases stayed unmatched. CDR1 and CDR2 from the germline V gene are SGHTA and FQGNSA. Cohorts were based on clinical histories the participants reported. In the original workflow: Amplification with reference gene primers provided the estimates of nucleated cell counts. Only in-frame clones appear in the TCRdb table, and some are missing; sequencing was by immunoSEQ multiplex PCR. V and J calls and clone size follow that table, whereas D and trimming were derived from the DNA. The data contain approximately 350,000 clones, approximately 90% of them singletons.

The sequencing input was PBMCs or T cells enriched from blood (not recorded which). This TCR was recovered from a young man who had recovered from COVID-19. The rearrangement joins TRBV7-2 to TRBJ2-7, with 8 bases that match TRBD2. The CDR3 DNA follows: TGTGCCAGCAGCCTCTTACCCTCCATTAGCGGGACTTTCTACGAGCAGTACTTC. Encoded protein: CASSLLPSISGTFYEQYF.